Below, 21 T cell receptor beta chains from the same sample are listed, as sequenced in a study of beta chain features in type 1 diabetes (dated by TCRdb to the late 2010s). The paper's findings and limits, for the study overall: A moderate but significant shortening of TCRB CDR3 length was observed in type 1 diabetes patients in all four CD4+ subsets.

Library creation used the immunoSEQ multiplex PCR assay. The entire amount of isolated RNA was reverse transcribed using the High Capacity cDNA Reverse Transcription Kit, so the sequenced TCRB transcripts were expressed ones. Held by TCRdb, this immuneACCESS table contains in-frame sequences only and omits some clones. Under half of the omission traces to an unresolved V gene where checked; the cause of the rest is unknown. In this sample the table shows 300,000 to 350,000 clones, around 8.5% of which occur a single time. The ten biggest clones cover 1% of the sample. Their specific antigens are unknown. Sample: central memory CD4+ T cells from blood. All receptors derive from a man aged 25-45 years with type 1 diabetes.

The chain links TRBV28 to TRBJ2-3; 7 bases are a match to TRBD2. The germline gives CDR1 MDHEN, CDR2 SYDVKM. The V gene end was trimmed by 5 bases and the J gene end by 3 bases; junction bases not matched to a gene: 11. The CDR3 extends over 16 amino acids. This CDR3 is CASSPAAGGGTDTQYF. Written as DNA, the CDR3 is TGTGCCAGCAGTCCGGCGGCAGGCGGGGGAACAGATACGCAGTATTTT. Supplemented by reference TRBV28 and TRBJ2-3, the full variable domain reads DVKVTQSSRYLVKRTGEKVFLECVQDMDHENMFWYRQDPGLGLRLIYFSYDVKMKEKGDIPEGYSVSREKKERFSLILESASTNQTSMYLCASSPAAGGGTDTQYFGPGTRLTVL.

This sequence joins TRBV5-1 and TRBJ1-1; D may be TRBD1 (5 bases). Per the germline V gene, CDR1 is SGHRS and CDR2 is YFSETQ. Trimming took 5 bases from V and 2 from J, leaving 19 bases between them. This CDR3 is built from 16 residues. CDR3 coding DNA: TGCGCCAGCAGTTACGTCGTCGGGACCGTTAACACTGAAGCTTTCTTT. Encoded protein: CASSYVVGTVNTEAFF.

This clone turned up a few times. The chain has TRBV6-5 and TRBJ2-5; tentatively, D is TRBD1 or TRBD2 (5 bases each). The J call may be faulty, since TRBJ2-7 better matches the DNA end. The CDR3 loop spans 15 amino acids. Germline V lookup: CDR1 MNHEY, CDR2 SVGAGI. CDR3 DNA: TGTGCCAGCAGCCAGGGAGCGTTGGGCTCCTACGAGCAGTACTTC. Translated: CASSQGALGSYEQYF.

DNA for the CDR3: TGTGCCAGCTCACCAATGGCCATGGGCAATCAGCCCCAGCATTTT. It is translated as CASSPMAMGNQPQHF. This chain links TRBV18 with TRBJ1-5; D is unclear. Trimming took 2 bases from V and 2 from J, leaving 10 bases between them. The CDR3 extends over 15 amino acids. Germline-derived CDR1 and CDR2 are KGHSH and LQKENI.

CDR3 protein: CASSQRSGQETQYF. The CDR3 region has the DNA TGTGCCAGCAGCCAGCGCAGCGGCCAAGAGACCCAGTACTTC. The chain combines TRBV7-9 with TRBJ2-5; TRBD2 is a possible D gene (5 bases). Looked up from germline, CDR1 is SEHNR and CDR2 is FQNEAQ (reference sequence). V gave up 5 bases and J gave up 1 base, with 11 bases separating them. CDR3 length: 14 residues.

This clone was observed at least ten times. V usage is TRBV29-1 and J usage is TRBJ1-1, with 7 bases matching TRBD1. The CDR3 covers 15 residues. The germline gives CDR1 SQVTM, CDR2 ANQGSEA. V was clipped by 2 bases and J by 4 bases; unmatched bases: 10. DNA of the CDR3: TGCAGCGTTGAACGCCCTCAGGGGGTTGGCACTGAAGCTTTCTTT. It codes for CSVERPQGVGTEAFF.

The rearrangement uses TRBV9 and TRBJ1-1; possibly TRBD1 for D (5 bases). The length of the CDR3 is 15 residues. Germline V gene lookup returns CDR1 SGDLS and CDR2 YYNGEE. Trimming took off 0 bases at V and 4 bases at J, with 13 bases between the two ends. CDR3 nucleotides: TGTGCCAGCAGCGTAGCGGAGGGGTGGGGCACTGAAGCTTTCTTT. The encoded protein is CASSVAEGWGTEAFF.

The CDR3 DNA reads TGTGCCAGCAGGTCTCAGGAAAATTCACCCCTCCACTTT. Its protein product is CASRSQENSPLHF. V is TRBV6-5 and J is TRBJ1-6; D not resolved. CDR1 MNHEY and CDR2 SVGAGI come from the germline V gene. The CDR3 consists of 13 residues. Trimming pared 6 bases from V and 7 bases from J, leaving 10 bases between.

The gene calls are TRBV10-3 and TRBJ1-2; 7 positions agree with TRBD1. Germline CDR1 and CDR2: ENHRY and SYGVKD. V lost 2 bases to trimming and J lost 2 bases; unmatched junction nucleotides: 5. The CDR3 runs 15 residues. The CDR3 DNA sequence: TGTGCCATCAGTGAGACAGGGGCTAAGAACTATGGCTACACCTTC. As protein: CAISETGAKNYGYTF.

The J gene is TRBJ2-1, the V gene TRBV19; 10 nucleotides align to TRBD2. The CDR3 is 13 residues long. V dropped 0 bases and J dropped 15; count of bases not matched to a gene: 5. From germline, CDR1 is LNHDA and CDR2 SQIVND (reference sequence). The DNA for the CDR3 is TGTGCCAGTAGTATAGATAAGCGGGGGGGCCGGTTCTTC. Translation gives CASSIDKRGGRFF.

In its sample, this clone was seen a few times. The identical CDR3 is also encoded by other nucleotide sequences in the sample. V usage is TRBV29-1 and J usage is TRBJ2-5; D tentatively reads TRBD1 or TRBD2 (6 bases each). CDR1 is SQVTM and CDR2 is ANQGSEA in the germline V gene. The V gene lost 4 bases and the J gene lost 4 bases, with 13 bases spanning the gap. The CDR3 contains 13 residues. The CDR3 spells CSVGVGGRETQYF. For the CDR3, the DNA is TGCAGCGTTGGTGTTGGGGGGCGAGAGACCCAGTACTTC.

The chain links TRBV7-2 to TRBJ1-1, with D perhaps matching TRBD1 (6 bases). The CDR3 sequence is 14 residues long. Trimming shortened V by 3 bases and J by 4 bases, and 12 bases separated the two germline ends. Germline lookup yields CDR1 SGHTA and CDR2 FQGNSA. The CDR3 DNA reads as TGTGCCAGCAGCTTCAAACAGGGAAGCACTGAAGCTTTCTTT. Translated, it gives CASSFKQGSTEAFF.

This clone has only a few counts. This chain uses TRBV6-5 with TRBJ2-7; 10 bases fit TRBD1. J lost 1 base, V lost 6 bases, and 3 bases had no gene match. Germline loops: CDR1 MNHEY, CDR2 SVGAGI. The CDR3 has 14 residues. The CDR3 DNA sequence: TGTGCCAGCAGCCCGGGACAGGGGTCCTACGAGCAGTACTTC. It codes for CASSPGQGSYEQYF.

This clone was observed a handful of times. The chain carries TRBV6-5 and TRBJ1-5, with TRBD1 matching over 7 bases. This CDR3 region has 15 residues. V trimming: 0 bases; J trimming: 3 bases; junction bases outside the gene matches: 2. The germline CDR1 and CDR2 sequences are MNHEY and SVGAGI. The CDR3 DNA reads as TGTGCCAGCAGTTACTCGGGGACAGTCAATCAGCCCCAGCATTTT. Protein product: CASSYSGTVNQPQHF.

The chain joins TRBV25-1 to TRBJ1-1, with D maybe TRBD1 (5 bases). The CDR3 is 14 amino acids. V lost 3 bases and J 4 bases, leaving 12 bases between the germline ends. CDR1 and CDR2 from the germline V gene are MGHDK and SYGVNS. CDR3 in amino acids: CASSDLEGRTEAFF. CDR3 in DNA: TGTGCCAGCAGTGATTTGGAGGGGCGCACTGAAGCTTTCTTT. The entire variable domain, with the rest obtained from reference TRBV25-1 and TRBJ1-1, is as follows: EADIYQTPRYLVIGTGKKITLECSQTMGHDKMYWYQQDPGMELHLIHYSYGVNSTEKGDLSSESTVSRIRTEHFPLTLESARPSHTSQYLCASSDLEGRTEAFFGQGTRLTVV.

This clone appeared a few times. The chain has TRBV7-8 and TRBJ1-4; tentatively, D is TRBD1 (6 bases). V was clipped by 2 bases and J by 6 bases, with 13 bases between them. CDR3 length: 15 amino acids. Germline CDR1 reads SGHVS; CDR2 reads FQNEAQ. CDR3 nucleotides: TGTGCCAGCAGCTTAACCCGGGACACTTATGAAAAACTGTTTTTT. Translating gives CASSLTRDTYEKLFF.

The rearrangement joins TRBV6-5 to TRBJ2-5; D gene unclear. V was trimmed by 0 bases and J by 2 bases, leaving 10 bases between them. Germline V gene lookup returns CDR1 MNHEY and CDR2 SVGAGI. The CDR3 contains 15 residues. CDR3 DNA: TGTGCCAGCAGTTACTCGAATGGCAGACAAGAGACCCAGTACTTC. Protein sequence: CASSYSNGRQETQYF.

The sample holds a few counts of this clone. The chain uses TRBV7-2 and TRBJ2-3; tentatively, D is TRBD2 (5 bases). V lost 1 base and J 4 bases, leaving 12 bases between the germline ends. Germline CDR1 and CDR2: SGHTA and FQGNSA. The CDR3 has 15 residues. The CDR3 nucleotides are TGTGCCAGCAGCTTAGGGGCTAGCCCCCCAGATACGCAGTATTTT. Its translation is CASSLGASPPDTQYF. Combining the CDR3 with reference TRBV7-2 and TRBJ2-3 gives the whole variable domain GAGVSQSPSNKVTEKGKDVELRCDPISGHTALYWYRQSLGQGLEFLIYFQGNSAPDKSGLPSDRFSAERTGGSVSTLTIQRTQQEDSAVYLCASSLGASPPDTQYFGPGTRLTVL.

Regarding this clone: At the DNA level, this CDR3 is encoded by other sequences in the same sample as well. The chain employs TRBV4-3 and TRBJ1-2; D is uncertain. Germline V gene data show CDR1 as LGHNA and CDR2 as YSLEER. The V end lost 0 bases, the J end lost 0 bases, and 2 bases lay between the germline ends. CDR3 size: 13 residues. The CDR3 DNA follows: TGCGCCAGCAGCCAAGACACTAACTATGGCTACACCTTC. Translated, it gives CASSQDTNYGYTF.

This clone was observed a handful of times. CDR3 in amino acids: CASRGTAGNTIYF. CDR3 bases: TGTGCCAGCAGGGGGACTGCGGGAAACACCATATATTTT. The chain is built from TRBV7-9 and TRBJ1-3; a weak D match, TRBD1 (5 bases). V lost 6 bases to trimming and J lost 4 bases, with 10 bases between them. The CDR3 is made up of 13 amino acids. Germline V gives CDR1 SEHNR, CDR2 FQNEAQ (reference sequence).

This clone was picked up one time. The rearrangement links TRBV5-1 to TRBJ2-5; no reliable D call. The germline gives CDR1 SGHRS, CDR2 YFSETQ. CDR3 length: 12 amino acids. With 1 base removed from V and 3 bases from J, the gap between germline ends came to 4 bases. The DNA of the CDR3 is TGCGCCAGCAGCTTGAACGAAGAGACCCAGTACTTC. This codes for CASSLNEETQYF.